Each of the 29 T cell receptor beta chains below was sequenced from the same sample in a study of relationships among human T cell subsets. TCR alpha and beta CDR3s were amplified from mRNA by semiquantitative ARM-PCR. In ARM-PCR, communal superprimers followed tagged nested gene-specific primers for exponential amplification. TCRdb processed the multiplex PCR reads anew with MiXCR; each CDR3 protein has one entry. The table lists more than 10,000 distinct CDR3 sequences, approximately 67% of them singletons. The Th1 cells were the flow-through after CD25, CD56 and CD294 bead selections. The sequenced sample was CD4+ Th1 cells sorted from blood. The source is a man aged 35-49 years in good health.

The rearrangement links TRBV5-1 to TRBJ2-5; D possibly corresponds to TRBD1 (6 bases). With 4 bases removed from V and 4 bases from J, the gap between germline ends came to 14 bases. This CDR3 contains 14 residues. Per germline, CDR1 SGHRS and CDR2 YFSETQ. CDR3 DNA: TGCGCCAGCAGCGTAAACCAAGGGGGAGAGACCCAGTACTTC. This sequence encodes CASSVNQGGETQYF.

This chain joins TRBV5-1 and TRBJ1-6, with a possible D match to TRBD1 (6 bases). Trimming removed 5 bases at V and 14 bases at J, with 14 bases between. Germline lookup yields CDR1 SGHRS and CDR2 YFSETQ. The CDR3 is made up of 12 amino acids. The DNA for the CDR3 is TGCGCCAGCAGACTGGACAGTCGGGCCCTCCACTTT. Protein product: CASRLDSRALHF.

This chain joins TRBV5-1 and TRBJ2-1, with D perhaps matching TRBD1 or TRBD2 (5 bases each). CDR3 length: 14 amino acids. Germline V gene data show CDR1 as SGHRS and CDR2 as YFSETQ. Trimming pared 5 bases from V and 7 bases from J, leaving 16 bases between. Here the CDR3 reads CASRRDGGVNEQFF. For the CDR3, the DNA is TGCGCCAGCAGAAGGGATGGGGGAGTGAATGAGCAGTTCTTC.

V and J are TRBV7-9 and TRBJ2-1; D is unclear. CDR1 is SEHNR and CDR2 is FQNEAQ in the germline V gene (reference sequence). Deletions cut 5 bases from V and 6 bases from J, with 11 bases between. The CDR3 is 13 residues long. The CDR3 DNA reads as TGTGCCAGCAGCCGAGGCTGGGGCAATGAGCAGTTCTTC. It codes for CASSRGWGNEQFF.

This clonotype turned up a few times. J is TRBJ2-3 and V is TRBV30; D uncertain. V lost 5 bases and J lost 5, with 5 bases in between. This CDR3 is 10 amino acids long. The germline CDR1 and CDR2 sequences are GTSNPN and SVGIG (reference sequence). Here the CDR3 reads CAWGGDTQYF. The CDR3 bases are TGTGCCTGGGGCGGAGATACGCAGTATTTT.

This rearrangement joins TRBV11-2 to TRBJ2-3, with D possibly TRBD1 on 5 matching bases. The CDR3 runs 14 residues. Germline values: CDR1 SGHAT, CDR2 FQNNGV. The V gene lost 5 bases and the J gene lost 4 bases, with 13 bases spanning the gap. The CDR3 DNA reads TGTGCCAGCAGCGCCTACAGGACCGCAGATACGCAGTATTTT. This codes for CASSAYRTADTQYF. The variable domain in full, with the rest retrieved from reference TRBV11-2 and TRBJ2-3, is EAGVAQSPRYKIIEKRQSVAFWCNPISGHATLYWYQQILGQGPKLLIQFQNNGVVDDSQLPKDRFSAERLKGVDSTLKIQPAKLEDSAVYLCASSAYRTADTQYFGPGTRLTVL.

This chain links TRBV4-2 with TRBJ2-1; D might be TRBD1 or TRBD2, each matching 6 bases. V lost 1 base, J lost 8 bases, and 18 bases lay in between. Germline CDR1 reads LGHNA; CDR2 reads YNFKEQ. The CDR3 spans 16 residues. Here the CDR3 DNA reads TGTGCCAGCAGCCAAGCCGGAGGGACAAAAGGGGATGAGCAGTTCTTC. It specifies CASSQAGGTKGDEQFF.

V usage is TRBV28 and J usage is TRBJ1-2, with no clear D. Looked up from germline, CDR1 is MDHEN and CDR2 is SYDVKM. The CDR3 spans 14 residues. Trimming shortened V by 5 bases and J by 7 bases, and 17 bases separated the two germline ends. CDR3 sequence reads: CASSLGPVFGGYTF. Written as DNA, the CDR3 is TGTGCCAGCAGTCTTGGGCCCGTATTTGGTGGCTACACCTTC.

This clonotype occurred once. The rearrangement joins TRBV4-2 to TRBJ1-5; 10 bases match TRBD1. V shed 2 bases, J shed 4 bases, and the junction held 2 bases outside the gene matches. This CDR3 region has 15 residues. In germline, CDR1 is LGHNA, CDR2 YNFKEQ. The CDR3 DNA follows: TGTGCCAGCAGCCAACCGGGACAGGGGAATCAGCCCCAGCATTTT. Translation gives CASSQPGQGNQPQHF.

The chain couples TRBV18 to TRBJ2-1; D might be TRBD1 or TRBD2, each matching 5 bases. CDR1 and CDR2 (germline): KGHSH, LQKENI. V was shortened by 6 bases and J by 2 bases, with 23 bases between the two germline ends. This CDR3 is 18 amino acids long. In DNA form, the CDR3 reads TGTGCCAGCTCTCGGGGCTATACAGCGCCTACAGCCTACAATGAGCAGTTCTTC. Encoded protein: CASSRGYTAPTAYNEQFF.

The chain carries TRBV12-3 or TRBV12-4 and TRBJ1-5; the match to TRBD1 covers 10 bases. The CDR3 contains 14 residues. V lost 7 bases and J lost 6; bases outside the gene matches: 6. CDR3 loop: CASTKDRGTQPQHF. Written as DNA, the CDR3 is TGTGCCAGCACCAAGGACAGGGGGACTCAGCCCCAGCATTTT.

The J gene is TRBJ1-1, the V gene TRBV20-1, with no clear D. The V gene's germline CDR1 is DFQATT and CDR2 SNEGSKA (reference sequence). The CDR3 is made up of 13 amino acids. The V gene lost 2 bases and the J gene lost 1 base, with 8 bases spanning the gap. The CDR3 coding sequence is TGCAGTGCTAGACAGGAGACGAACACTGAAGCTTTCTTT. Translated, it gives CSARQETNTEAFF.

This chain joins TRBV28 and TRBJ2-1, with TRBD1 as a possible D gene (6 bases). V dropped 7 bases and J dropped 1 base, with 20 bases sitting between them. The V gene's germline CDR1 is MDHEN and CDR2 SYDVKM. This CDR3 spans 17 amino acids. CDR3 residues: CASKGEMTGRSYNEQFF. In DNA form, the CDR3 reads TGTGCCAGCAAGGGAGAGATGACAGGCCGATCCTACAATGAGCAGTTCTTC.

The chain is built from TRBV5-1 and TRBJ1-1; D possibly corresponds to TRBD1 (6 bases). Germline values: CDR1 SGHRS, CDR2 YFSETQ. Trimming stripped 2 bases from V and 4 bases from J, with 18 bases between. The length of the CDR3 is 16 residues. The CDR3 DNA reads as TGCGCCAGCAGCTTTTCCGGGACAACTACCCCCACTGAAGCTTTCTTT. This sequence encodes CASSFSGTTTPTEAFF.

This rearrangement joins TRBV4-1 to TRBJ1-1; 8 nucleotides align to TRBD1. The CDR3 runs to 16 residues. Per the germline V gene, CDR1 is MGHRA and CDR2 is YSYEKL. V was pared by 0 bases and J by 0 bases, with 3 bases of the junction left unmatched. The CDR3 reads CASSQELDRVNTEAFF. CDR3 DNA sequence: TGCGCCAGCAGCCAAGAGCTGGACAGGGTGAACACTGAAGCTTTCTTT.

The chain carries TRBV2 and TRBJ2-7, with a tentative D call TRBD2 (7 bases). There are 13 residues in the CDR3. The germline V and J ends were trimmed by 6 bases and 6 bases, with 15 bases remaining between them. Germline lookup yields CDR1 SNHLY and CDR2 FYNNEI. CDR3 sequence (DNA): TGTGCCAGCAGCTTAGGGGGAGGGGGCGAGCAGTACTTC. This sequence encodes CASSLGGGGEQYF.

The chain couples TRBV5-1 to TRBJ1-5; D uncertain. V dropped 0 bases and J dropped 0 bases, with 7 bases sitting between them. The germline V gene encodes CDR1 SGHRS and CDR2 YFSETQ. This CDR3 has 15 amino acids. The chain's CDR3 is CASSLEGYSNQPQHF. CDR3 nucleotides: TGCGCCAGCAGCTTGGAAGGGTATAGCAATCAGCCCCAGCATTTT.

This clonotype was found a few times. J is TRBJ2-7 and V is TRBV7-9; D perhaps matches TRBD2 (6 bases). V gave up 1 base and J gave up 3 bases, with 13 bases separating them. This CDR3 comprises 15 residues. CDR1 SEHNR and CDR2 FQNEAQ come from the germline V gene (reference sequence). As DNA, the CDR3 is TGTGCCAGCAGCTTAGAAGGCGGGACCTACTACGAGCAGTACTTC. It yields the protein CASSLEGGTYYEQYF.

This clonotype was recorded once. The chain couples TRBV11-2 to TRBJ2-7, with D uncertain. V was cut by 9 bases and J by 4 bases, with 16 bases left in between. The CDR3 is made up of 13 amino acids. Germline CDR1 SGHAT, CDR2 FQNNGV. CDR3 protein: CASEPGRVYEQYF. CDR3 DNA: TGTGCCAGTGAACCGGGCAGAGTATACGAGCAGTACTTC. The full variable domain, with the rest looked up from reference TRBV11-2 and TRBJ2-7, is EAGVAQSPRYKIIEKRQSVAFWCNPISGHATLYWYQQILGQGPKLLIQFQNNGVVDDSQLPKDRFSAERLKGVDSTLKIQPAKLEDSAVYLCASEPGRVYEQYFGPGTRLTVT.

CDR3 amino acids: CSVEVRGARTEAFF. The CDR3 coding sequence is TGCAGCGTTGAAGTCCGGGGGGCTCGCACTGAAGCTTTCTTT. The chain couples TRBV29-1 to TRBJ1-1; D may be TRBD1 (6 bases). The length of the CDR3 is 14 residues. The germline V gene has CDR1 SQVTM and CDR2 ANQGSEA. Trimming cost V 1 base and J 4 bases, with 13 bases left between them.

The rearrangement joins TRBV11-2 to TRBJ2-1, with 7 bases that match TRBD1. The CDR3 has 13 amino acids. The germline V gene encodes CDR1 SGHAT and CDR2 FQNNGV. V dropped 2 bases and J dropped 9; count of bases not matched to a gene: 4. DNA of the CDR3: TGTGCCAGCAGCTTAAGGGACAGTATTGAGCAGTTCTTC. It encodes CASSLRDSIEQFF.

The rearrangement links TRBV28 to TRBJ2-7, with 7 positions matching TRBD2. The trim removed 8 bases at V and 2 bases at J, leaving 6 bases unmatched. This CDR3 spans 13 amino acids. Germline lookup yields CDR1 MDHEN and CDR2 SYDVKM. The CDR3 nucleotides read TGTGCCAGCGAGGCGGGACTAACCTACGAGCAGTACTTC. It translates to CASEAGLTYEQYF. Supplemented by reference TRBV28 and TRBJ2-7, the full variable domain reads DVKVTQSSRYLVKRTGEKVFLECVQDMDHENMFWYRQDPGLGLRLIYFSYDVKMKEKGDIPEGYSVSREKKERFSLILESASTNQTSMYLCASEAGLTYEQYFGPGTRLTVT.

This chain connects TRBV28 to TRBJ2-7; D possibly corresponds to TRBD1 (5 bases). Germline V lookup: CDR1 MDHEN, CDR2 SYDVKM. Trimming left V 5 bases short and J 12 bases short, with 14 bases between. CDR3 size: 11 residues. In DNA, the CDR3 is TGTGCCAGCAGTCACACAGGTCCGGGGTACTTC. It specifies CASSHTGPGYF.

This clonotype has a handful of counts. CDR3 in amino acids: CASSPGLAGAYEQFF. CDR3 in DNA: TGTGCCAGCAGTCCGGGACTAGCGGGAGCTTATGAGCAGTTCTTC. V usage is TRBV28 and J usage is TRBJ2-1, with 14 nucleotides matching TRBD2. V dropped 5 bases and J dropped 8; count of bases not matched to a gene: 5. The CDR3 runs to 15 residues. Germline V gives CDR1 MDHEN, CDR2 SYDVKM.

The chain has TRBV28 and TRBJ2-7, with 8 bases matching TRBD2. Germline V gene lookup returns CDR1 MDHEN and CDR2 SYDVKM. Trimming cost V 2 bases and J 2 bases; bases outside gene matches: 2. The CDR3 consists of 14 residues. The CDR3 loop is CASSLAGGAYEQYF. The CDR3 bases are TGTGCCAGCAGTTTAGCCGGGGGGGCCTACGAGCAGTACTTC.

In its sample, this clonotype was seen a few times. V usage is TRBV12-3 or TRBV12-4 and J usage is TRBJ2-7, with a weak D call TRBD1 (6 bases). The ends were cut back, 6 bases at V and 0 bases at J, with 12 bases in the middle. CDR3 length: 14 amino acids. This chain's CDR3 is CASSQQGDSYEQYF. The CDR3 region has the DNA TGTGCCAGCAGCCAACAGGGAGACTCCTACGAGCAGTACTTC.

This chain uses TRBV12-3 or TRBV12-4 with TRBJ2-5; D gene unclear. The CDR3 totals 12 residues. The ends were cut back, 4 bases at V and 1 base at J, with 4 bases in the middle. CDR3 sequence reads: CASSWTQETQYF. As DNA, the CDR3 is TGTGCCAGCAGTTGGACCCAAGAGACCCAGTACTTC.

This chain joins TRBV7-8 and TRBJ2-3; 10 bases agree with TRBD2. CDR1 is SGHVS and CDR2 is FQNEAQ in the germline V gene. J gave up 6 bases and V 4 bases, and 7 bases lay outside the gene matches. The CDR3 has 15 amino acids. The CDR3, as DNA: TGTGCCAGCAGCTCCAGAGCGGGAGGGCCGGATACGCAGTATTTT. Translated, it gives CASSSRAGGPDTQYF.

The V gene is TRBV11-2, the J gene TRBJ2-5; D may match TRBD1 or TRBD2 (5 bases each). Deletions cut 5 bases from V and 1 base from J, with 14 bases between. Germline assignment: CDR1 SGHAT and CDR2 FQNNGV. CDR3 length: 15 amino acids. DNA of the CDR3: TGTGCCAGCAGCGGGGGTTTAATGGTCCAAGAGACCCAGTACTTC. Its protein product is CASSGGLMVQETQYF.